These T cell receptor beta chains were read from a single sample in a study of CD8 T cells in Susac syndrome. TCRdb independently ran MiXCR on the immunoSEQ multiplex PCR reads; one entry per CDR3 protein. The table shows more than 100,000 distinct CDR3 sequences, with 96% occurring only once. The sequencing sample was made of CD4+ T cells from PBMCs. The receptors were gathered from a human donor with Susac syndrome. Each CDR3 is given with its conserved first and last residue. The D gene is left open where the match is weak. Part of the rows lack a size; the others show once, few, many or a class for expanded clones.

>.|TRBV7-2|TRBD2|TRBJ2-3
TGTGCCAGCAGCTCGAACCTGCCGGGACTACCCATCTTT
CASSSNLPGLPIF
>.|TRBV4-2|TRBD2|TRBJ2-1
TGTGCCAGCAGCCTAACCGGGACTAGCGGGAGGTCCACGAGTGGCAATGAGCAGTTCTTC
CASSLTGTSGRSTSGNEQFF
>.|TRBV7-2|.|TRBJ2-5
TGTGCCAGCAGCTTATTAAGCGGGACCCAGTACTTC
CASSLLSGTQYF
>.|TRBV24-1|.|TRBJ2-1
TGTGCCACCAGTGAAGCCGGGGGCGCGGGATGGGGATACAATGAGCAGTTCTTC
CATSEAGGAGWGYNEQFF
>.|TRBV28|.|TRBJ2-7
TGTGCCATCTCGACAGGGAGGTACGAGCAGTACTTC
CAISTGRYEQYF
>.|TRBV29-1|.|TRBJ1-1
TGCAGCGTTGAAGCTGGAACTGAAGCTTTCTTT
CSVEAGTEAFF
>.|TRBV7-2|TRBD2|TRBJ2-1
TGTGCCAGCACCCCTAGACTGCGGGAGTTCTACAATGAGCAGTTCTTC
CASTPRLREFYNEQFF
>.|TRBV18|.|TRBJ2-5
TGTGCCAGCTCACCATCAAACAGGAAAGAGACCCAGTACTTC
CASSPSNRKETQYF
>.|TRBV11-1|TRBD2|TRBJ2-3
TGTGCCAGCAGCTTAAAGCGGGAGCCCACAGATACGCAGTATTTT
CASSLKREPTDTQYF
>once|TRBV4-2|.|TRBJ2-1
TGTGCCAGCAGCCCTCCCGTCGCTTCGAGCTCCTACAATGAGCAGTTCTTC
CASSPPVASSSYNEQFF
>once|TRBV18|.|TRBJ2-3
TGTGCCAGCTCACCAAACTCTCTAGATACGCAGTATTTT
CASSPNSLDTQYF
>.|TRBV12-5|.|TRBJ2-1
TGTGCTAGTGCCATAATGGCTCTGGCTTCCGAGCAGTTCTTC
CASAIMALASEQFF
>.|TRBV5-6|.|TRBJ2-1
TGTGCCAGCAGCTTGGGAGCCAGCTCCTACAATGAGCAGTTCTTC
CASSLGASSYNEQFF
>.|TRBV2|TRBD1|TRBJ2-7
TGTGCCAGCAGTTCCGACAGGGCTGCCTACGAGCAGTACTTC
CASSSDRAAYEQYF
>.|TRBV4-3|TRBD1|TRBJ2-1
TGCGCCAGCAGCCAAGCTGGGACAGGGGGGCTTGAGCAGTTCTTC
CASSQAGTGGLEQFF
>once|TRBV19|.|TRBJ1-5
TGTGCCAGTAGAGAACGACATGTCTCTCAGCCCCAGCATTTT
CASRERHVSQPQHF
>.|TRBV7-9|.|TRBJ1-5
TGTGCCAGCAGCCGACGGGACACTCGAGGGGGCAATCAGCCCCAGCATTTT
CASSRRDTRGGNQPQHF
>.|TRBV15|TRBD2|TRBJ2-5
TGTGCCACCAGCAGAGGGGTGAGGGCGGGAGGGCCGGAGAAGACCCAGTACTTC
CATSRGVRAGGPEKTQYF
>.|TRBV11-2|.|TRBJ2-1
TGTGCCAGCAGCTTAGGGGACTCCAGGCATGAGCAGTTCTTC
CASSLGDSRHEQFF
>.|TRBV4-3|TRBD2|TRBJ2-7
TGCGCCAGCAGCCAGGGGGGTTGGCGGGGGTACTACGAGCAGTACTTC
CASSQGGWRGYYEQYF
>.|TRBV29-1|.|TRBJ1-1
TGCAGCGTTGAGAGATTGAACACTGAAGCTTTCTTT
CSVERLNTEAFF
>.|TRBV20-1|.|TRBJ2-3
TGCAGTGCTCCAGAAGGACAGTTTAGCACAGATACGCAGTATTTT
CSAPEGQFSTDTQYF
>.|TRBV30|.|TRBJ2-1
TGTGCCTGGAGTGCTCAACAGGAGCAGTTCTTC
CAWSAQQEQFF
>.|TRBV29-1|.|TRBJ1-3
TGCAGCGTTGCCGTGGGTGGAAACACCATATATTTT
CSVAVGGNTIYF
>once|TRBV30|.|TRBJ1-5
TGTGCCTGGAGCGGAGGGACCCAAACGCCCCAGCATTTT
CAWSGGTQTPQHF
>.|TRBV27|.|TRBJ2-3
TGTGCCAGCAGCGGAACGGCACATAGCACAGATACGCAGTATTTT
CASSGTAHSTDTQYF
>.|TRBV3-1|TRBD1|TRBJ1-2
TGTGCCAGCAGCGGGTTGACAGGGCATGGCTACACCTTC
CASSGLTGHGYTF
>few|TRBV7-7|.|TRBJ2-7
TGTGCTAGCAGCTTAGCATCGGGGGATGAGCAGTACTTC
CASSLASGDEQYF
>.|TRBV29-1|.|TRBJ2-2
TGCAGCGTTGAGAGAGGGTTCACCGGGGAGCTGTTTTTT
CSVERGFTGELFF
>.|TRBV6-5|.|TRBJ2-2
TGTGCCAGCAAAGGCCCGAACACCGGGGAGCTGTTTTTT
CASKGPNTGELFF
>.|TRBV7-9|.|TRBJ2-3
TGTGCCAGCAGCTATCGCACAGATACGCAGTATTTT
CASSYRTDTQYF
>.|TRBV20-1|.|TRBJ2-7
TGCAGTGGGACCGGGGGGCTCTCCTACGAGCAGTACTTC
CSGTGGLSYEQYF
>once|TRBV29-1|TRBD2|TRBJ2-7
TGCAGCGTCACTAGCGGGAGTGCTCGGAGGGAGCAGTACTTC
CSVTSGSARREQYF
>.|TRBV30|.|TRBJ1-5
TGTGCCTGGAGTACAGGATATAGCAATCAGCCCCAGCATTTT
CAWSTGYSNQPQHF
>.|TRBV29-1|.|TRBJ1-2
TGCAGCGTTGAGGGGATGGGGGGCGAGAACTATGGCTACACCTTC
CSVEGMGGENYGYTF
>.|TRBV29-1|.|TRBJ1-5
TGCAGCGGGGGGGCAGGGGCTGGTCAGCCCCAGCATTTT
CSGGAGAGQPQHF
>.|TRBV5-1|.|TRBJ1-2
TGCGCCAGCACCACAACAGGTGGGCAAGGCTACACCTTC
CASTTTGGQGYTF